The T cell receptor beta chain under discussion was sequenced for a study of T cells in Graves' hyperthyroidism and ophthalmopathy. Study at large: Peripheral blood samples were taken at initial diagnosis, prior to any treatment.

The CDR3 has 14 amino acids. Germline V gene sequence: CDR1 MNHNS, CDR2 SASEGT. The ends were cut back, 7 bases at V and 3 bases at J, with 13 bases in the middle. This clonotype was recorded a few times. Its antigen is unidentified. RNA transcripts provided the source from which TCR beta CDR3 regions were amplified. The HTBI set primed first-round TCR CDR3 RT-PCR. TCRdb analysed the multiplex PCR reads with MiXCR anew, one entry per CDR3 protein. The sample shows about 520,000 distinct CDR3 sequences, approximately 25% of them seen only once. Regarding the study as a whole: Ophthalmopathy, as predicted by the model, came a median 6.5 months after the prediction.

This sequence originates from a woman aged 30 to 39 with Graves' ophthalmopathy. The V gene is TRBV6-1, the J gene TRBJ1-5; maybe TRBD1 (6 bases). Source material: blood. CDR3 amino acids: CASILDSVNQPQHF. The CDR3, as DNA: TGTGCCAGCATCTTGGACAGTGTCAATCAGCCCCAGCATTTT.